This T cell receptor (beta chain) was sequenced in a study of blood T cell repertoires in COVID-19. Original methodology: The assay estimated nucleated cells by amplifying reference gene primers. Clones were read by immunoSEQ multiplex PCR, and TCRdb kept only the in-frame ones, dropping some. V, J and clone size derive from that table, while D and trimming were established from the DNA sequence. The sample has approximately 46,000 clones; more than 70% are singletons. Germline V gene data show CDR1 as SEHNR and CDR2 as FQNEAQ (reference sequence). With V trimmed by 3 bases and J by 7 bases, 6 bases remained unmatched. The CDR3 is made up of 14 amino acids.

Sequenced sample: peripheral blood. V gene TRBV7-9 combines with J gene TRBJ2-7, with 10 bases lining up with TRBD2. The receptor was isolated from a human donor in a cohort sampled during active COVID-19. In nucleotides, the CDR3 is TGTGCCAGCAGCTTGGCTAGCGGGAGTAGGGAGCAGTACTTC. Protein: CASSLASGSREQYF.